This passage covers 20 T cell receptor beta chains from one sample sequenced in a study of blood T cell repertoires in COVID-19. TCRdb keeps only in-frame clones here, not all; method: immunoSEQ multiplex PCR. Of approximately 210,000 clones listed, approximately 87% are singletons. Material for sequencing was peripheral blood. The source is a woman aged 70-85 years with acute or convalescent COVID-19.

The chain carries TRBV12-3 or TRBV12-4 and TRBJ2-7, with a possible D match to TRBD1 (6 bases). V lost 9 bases and J lost 5, with 17 bases in between. The CDR3 length is 13 residues. The CDR3 sequence is CASALRGSHEQYF. Here the CDR3 DNA reads TGTGCCAGTGCCCTGAGGGGGAGCCACGAGCAGTACTTC.

The rearrangement uses TRBV5-1 and TRBJ2-3; D gene ambiguous. The CDR3 extends over 14 amino acids. Germline V gives CDR1 SGHRS, CDR2 YFSETQ. The V gene lost 2 bases and the J gene lost 0 bases, with 7 bases spanning the gap. The CDR3 spells CASSLSPSTDTQYF. CDR3 DNA: TGCGCCAGCAGCTTATCTCCTAGCACAGATACGCAGTATTTT.

DNA for the CDR3: TGTGCCAGCAGCTTGGCAGGGGGCGCCTACAATGAGCAGTTCTTC. This translates into CASSLAGGAYNEQFF. V gene TRBV5-4 combines with J gene TRBJ2-1; 8 nucleotides match TRBD1. Germline V gene data show CDR1 as SGHNT and CDR2 as YYREEE (reference sequence). The CDR3 is made up of 15 amino acids. J gave up 2 bases and V 0 bases, and 1 base lay outside the gene matches.

The chain has TRBV29-1 and TRBJ2-7, with TRBD1 matching 9 bases. CDR3 length: 15 residues. J lost 2 bases, V lost 7 bases, and 12 bases had no gene match. The V gene's germline CDR1 is SQVTM and CDR2 ANQGSEA. CDR3 in amino acids: CSEADRDRETYEQYF. The CDR3 DNA follows: TGCAGCGAGGCGGACCGGGACAGGGAAACCTACGAGCAGTACTTC.

This rearrangement joins TRBV10-3 to TRBJ1-5, with a possible D match to TRBD1 (6 bases). The CDR3 has 13 amino acids. The germline CDR1 and CDR2 sequences are ENHRY and SYGVKD. V was pared by 4 bases and J by 9 bases, with 13 bases between. CDR3 protein: CAISAGESRPQHF. CDR3 coding DNA: TGTGCCATCAGTGCAGGGGAATCAAGGCCCCAGCATTTT.

In DNA, the CDR3 is TGTGCCAGCAGAGACGAGGTCCCGATGAACACTGAAGCTTTCTTT. This encodes CASRDEVPMNTEAFF. The chain carries TRBV6-5 and TRBJ1-1; D is unresolved. The CDR3 length is 15 residues. Trimming took 6 bases from V and 0 from J, leaving 14 bases between them. Germline values: CDR1 MNHEY, CDR2 SVGAGI.

The chain links TRBV21-1 to TRBJ2-7; TRBD2 was called by the table and not checked on the DNA. TRBV21-1 is classified as a pseudogene. The CDR3 loop spans 22 amino acids. The DNA for the CDR3 is TGTGCCAGCAGCAAGGACGGTGCCCTGGGACTAGCGGGAGGGGTTGGTTTTTACGAGCAGTACTTC. It encodes CASSKDGALGLAGGVGFYEQYF.

The chain links TRBV18 to TRBJ1-4, with 7 bases aligning to TRBD1. The V gene's germline CDR1 is KGHSH and CDR2 LQKENI. V shed 3 bases, J shed 5 bases, and the junction held 6 bases outside the gene matches. This CDR3 region has 15 residues. DNA for the CDR3: TGTGCCAGCTCACCCCAGACGGGACAGAATGAAAAACTGTTTTTT. Its translation is CASSPQTGQNEKLFF.

The J gene is TRBJ1-4, the V gene TRBV5-4, with D perhaps TRBD1 (6 bases). The CDR3 extends over 15 amino acids. V was clipped by 3 bases and J by 4 bases, with 13 bases between them. Germline values: CDR1 SGHNT, CDR2 YYREEE (reference sequence). The CDR3 nucleotides read TGTGCCAGCAGCTGGGGGGGGGCCGGTAATGAAAAACTGTTTTTT. Residues: CASSWGGAGNEKLFF.

CDR3 residues: CAISGLAGGYEQYF. The CDR3 DNA follows: TGTGCCATCAGTGGACTAGCGGGGGGCTACGAGCAGTACTTC. The chain uses TRBV10-3 and TRBJ2-7, with 13 bases matching TRBD2. Trimming at V came to 4 bases and at J to 3 bases, leaving 0 bases not matched to a gene. There are 14 residues in the CDR3. The V gene's germline CDR1 is ENHRY and CDR2 SYGVKD.

This clone appeared a single time. The chain's CDR3 is CASSFGQAGQPQHF. As DNA, the CDR3 is TGTGCCAGTAGTTTCGGACAGGCAGGGCAGCCCCAGCATTTT. The V call is TRBV19, the J call TRBJ1-5, with 7 bases identical to TRBD1. J gave up 7 bases and V 5 bases, and 8 bases lay outside the gene matches. Germline values: CDR1 LNHDA, CDR2 SQIVND (reference sequence). This CDR3 has 14 residues. The full variable domain, its missing parts supplied by reference TRBV19 and TRBJ1-5, is DGGITQSPKYLFRKEGQNVTLSCEQNLNHDAMYWYRQDPGQGLRLIYYSQIVNDFQKGDIAEGYSVSREKKESFPLTVTSAQKNPTAFYLCASSFGQAGQPQHFGDGTRLSIL.

This clone was counted between two and nine times. The chain uses TRBV18 and TRBJ1-5; a weak D match, TRBD1 (5 bases). The V gene's germline CDR1 is KGHSH and CDR2 LQKENI. The ends were cut back, 2 bases at V and 7 bases at J, with 15 bases in the middle. This CDR3 is 15 amino acids long. CDR3 nucleotides: TGTGCCAGCTCACCAACAAAGCAGGGAGGCCAGCCCCAGCATTTT. This sequence encodes CASSPTKQGGQPQHF. Variable domain in full (rest from reference TRBV18 and TRBJ1-5): NAGVMQNPRHLVRRRGQEARLRCSPMKGHSHVYWYRQLPEEGLKFMVYLQKENIIDESGMPKERFSAEFPKEGPSILRIQQVVRGDSAAYFCASSPTKQGGQPQHFGDGTRLSIL.

The chain employs TRBV7-8 and TRBJ2-5; TRBD1 agrees at 7 bases. The germline V gene encodes CDR1 SGHVS and CDR2 FQNEAQ. CDR3 size: 13 residues. V dropped 5 bases and J dropped 3; count of bases not matched to a gene: 3. Here the CDR3 reads CASSRDREETQYF. In nucleotides, the CDR3 is TGTGCCAGCAGCCGAGACAGGGAAGAGACCCAGTACTTC.

The V gene is TRBV4-2, the J gene TRBJ1-2; D remains ambiguous. V shed 0 bases and J shed 2 bases, with 10 bases lying between them. CDR1 is LGHNA, CDR2 YNFKEQ, per germline. CDR3 length: 15 amino acids. CDR3 coding DNA: TGTGCCAGCAGCCAAGATAGAGGATTAAACTATGGCTACACCTTC. Residues: CASSQDRGLNYGYTF.

The genes are TRBV5-1 and TRBJ2-7; D is perhaps TRBD2 (6 bases). V shed 4 bases and J shed 0 bases, with 14 bases lying between them. Germline loops: CDR1 SGHRS, CDR2 YFSETQ. This CDR3 has 15 amino acids. The CDR3 is CASSRDFGSSYEQYF. The CDR3 DNA sequence: TGCGCCAGCAGCCGGGACTTCGGGTCCTCCTACGAGCAGTACTTC.

The chain carries TRBV6-5 and TRBJ1-1, with D perhaps matching TRBD1 (5 bases). The V end was cut by 0 bases, the J end by 8 bases, with 13 bases between. Looked up from germline, CDR1 is MNHEY and CDR2 is SVGAGI. The CDR3 consists of 14 residues. The CDR3 here is CASSYSGVRMEAFF. The DNA for the CDR3 is TGTGCCAGCAGTTACTCAGGGGTCCGGATGGAAGCTTTCTTT.

In its sample, this clone was seen a few times. The chain couples TRBV5-5 to TRBJ2-2; D gene ambiguous. This CDR3 comprises 14 residues. The V and J ends lost 2 bases and 6 bases respectively, with 11 bases between them. The germline gives CDR1 SGHKS, CDR2 YYEKEE (reference sequence). The CDR3 coding sequence is TGTGCCAGCAGCTTAACAGCCCTGGCCGGGGAGCTGTTTTTT. This translates into CASSLTALAGELFF.

The sample holds one count of this clone. The CDR3 region has the DNA TGTGCCAGCAGCCGTGAATGGGCGAACAATGAGCAGTTCTTC. Translated, it gives CASSREWANNEQFF. The chain uses TRBV11-3 and TRBJ2-1, with D unresolved. Germline V gives CDR1 SGHNT, CDR2 YENEEA. V lost 5 bases and J 5 bases, leaving 13 bases between the germline ends. The CDR3 loop spans 14 amino acids.

This clone was counted only a few times. This CDR3 is also generated by other DNA sequences in the sample. The V call is TRBV2, the J call TRBJ1-1; TRBD1 aligns across 9 bases. Germline values: CDR1 SNHLY, CDR2 FYNNEI. The CDR3 runs to 14 residues. The ends lost 6 bases at V and 1 base at J; junction bases unmatched: 3. The CDR3, as DNA: TGTGCCAGCAGAGGGACAGGGAAGAACACTGAAGCTTTCTTT. Protein product: CASRGTGKNTEAFF.

J is TRBJ1-1 and V is TRBV19; D not resolved. Germline CDR1 reads LNHDA; CDR2 reads SQIVND (reference sequence). The CDR3 sequence is 15 residues long. V lost 3 bases and J 4 bases, leaving 15 bases between the germline ends. The chain's CDR3 is CASSIEGTRGTEAFF. DNA of the CDR3: TGTGCCAGTAGTATTGAAGGCACCCGGGGCACTGAAGCTTTCTTT.